This TCR beta chain was documented in a study of blood T cell repertoires in COVID-19. Overall study: Collection of acute and convalescent COVID-19 samples took place in the United States, Italy and Spain. PBMCs, B-cell-depleted T cells, or T cells provided the cDNA or gDNA that made up the material.

Authors' processing steps: Amplification with reference gene primers provided the estimates of nucleated cell counts. Only in-frame clones appear in the TCRdb table, and some are missing; sequencing was by immunoSEQ multiplex PCR. V, J and clone size are those of that table, while D and trimming were read from the DNA. The data hold about 130,000 clones, with around 81% observed a single time. This clone rates as medium-sized. This CDR3 region has 13 residues. Germline V gene data show CDR1 as MNHEY and CDR2 as SVGAGI. V shed 4 bases and J shed 4 bases, with 10 bases lying between them. This clonotype was sampled from a human donor in a cohort sampled during active COVID-19. The J gene is TRBJ1-2, the V gene TRBV6-5; tentatively, D is TRBD1 (5 bases). Sequencing was performed on peripheral blood. The CDR3 nucleotides are TGTGCCAGCAGTTCAGGAGGGGTCTATGGCTACACCTTC. It encodes CASSSGGVYGYTF.